Following are 32 T cell receptor beta chains from one sample sequenced in a study of blood T cell repertoires in COVID-19. Profiling relied on immunoSEQ multiplex PCR, and the TCRdb table lists in-frame clones only, not all of them. The sample contains 200,000 to 250,000 clones, 80% to 90% of which appear only once. The sequencing input was peripheral blood. The source of these receptors is a woman aged 80 or older with active or convalescent COVID-19.

The V and J genes are TRBV19 and TRBJ1-2; D is unresolved. Germline V gives CDR1 LNHDA, CDR2 SQIVND (reference sequence). Trimming stripped 6 bases from V and 0 bases from J, with 8 bases between. The CDR3 loop spans 13 amino acids. The CDR3 region is CASRYGANYGYTF. CDR3 nucleotide sequence: TGTGCCAGTAGGTACGGAGCTAACTATGGCTACACCTTC.

The CDR3 DNA is TGCGCCAGCAGTCAATTCAAGGGGGCTGGCAGGGGACCCTACAATGAGCAGTTCTTC. It translates to CASSQFKGAGRGPYNEQFF. The chain has TRBV23-1 and TRBJ2-1; 7 bases line up with TRBD1. TRBV23-1 belongs to the ORF category, with a function that is uncertain. V was pared by 1 base and J by 2 bases, with 14 bases of the junction left unmatched. CDR3 length equals 19 residues.

V and J are TRBV5-1 and TRBJ2-5; 11 bases are a match to TRBD2. J gave up 1 base and V 4 bases, and 9 bases lay outside the gene matches. Germline V gene data show CDR1 as SGHRS and CDR2 as YFSETQ. The CDR3 has 17 residues. This CDR3 reads CASSRGLAESLQETQYF. CDR3 DNA: TGCGCCAGCAGCCGGGGACTAGCGGAGAGCCTCCAAGAGACCCAGTACTTC. Drawing the rest from reference TRBV5-1 and TRBJ2-5, the complete variable domain is KAGVTQTPRYLIKTRGQQVTLSCSPISGHRSVSWYQQTPGQGLQFLFEYFSETQRNKGNFPGRFSGRQFSNSRSEMNVSTLELGDSALYLCASSRGLAESLQETQYFGPGTRLLVL.

Only a few counts were recorded for this clone. This rearrangement joins TRBV5-5 to TRBJ1-1, with D perhaps TRBD1 (6 bases). V gave up 4 bases and J gave up 5 bases, with 12 bases separating them. The germline V gene encodes CDR1 SGHKS and CDR2 YYEKEE (reference sequence). The CDR3 has 13 amino acids. CDR3 sequence: CASSPSGVTEAFF. The CDR3 DNA sequence: TGTGCCAGCAGCCCGTCAGGGGTTACTGAAGCTTTCTTT. Combining the CDR3 with reference TRBV5-5 and TRBJ1-1 gives the whole variable domain DAGVTQSPTHLIKTRGQQVTLRCSPISGHKSVSWYQQVLGQGPQFIFQYYEKEERGRGNFPDRFSARQFPNYSSELNVNALLLGDSALYLCASSPSGVTEAFFGQGTRLTVV.

J is TRBJ2-2 and V is TRBV19; D is undetermined. Germline assignment: CDR1 LNHDA and CDR2 SQIVND (reference sequence). V was pared by 1 base and J by 4 bases, with 7 bases between. The CDR3 is made up of 14 amino acids. CDR3 amino acids: CASSIGAATGELFF. CDR3 nucleotide sequence: TGTGCCAGTAGTATAGGGGCAGCCACCGGGGAGCTGTTTTTT.

This chain uses TRBV11-2 with TRBJ1-2; weak D call: TRBD1 (6 bases). Germline values: CDR1 SGHAT, CDR2 FQNNGV. This CDR3 is 16 amino acids long. Trimming took off 7 bases at V and 0 bases at J, with 18 bases between the two ends. CDR3 in DNA: TGTGCCAGCATTCTGGGGGCCGGGATTCCTAACTATGGCTACACCTTC. Protein: CASILGAGIPNYGYTF. Supplemented by reference TRBV11-2 and TRBJ1-2, the full variable domain reads EAGVAQSPRYKIIEKRQSVAFWCNPISGHATLYWYQQILGQGPKLLIQFQNNGVVDDSQLPKDRFSAERLKGVDSTLKIQPAKLEDSAVYLCASILGAGIPNYGYTFGSGTRLTVV.

The J gene is TRBJ2-7, the V gene TRBV9; possibly TRBD1 for D (6 bases). The CDR3 has 15 amino acids. Germline V gene data show CDR1 as SGDLS and CDR2 as YYNGEE. V dropped 0 bases and J dropped 2 bases, with 12 bases sitting between them. CDR3 region: CASSVGTVFTYEQYF. The CDR3 DNA sequence: TGTGCCAGCAGCGTAGGGACAGTTTTTACCTACGAGCAGTACTTC.

The chain is built from TRBV7-2 and TRBJ1-2; 11 nucleotides line up with TRBD1. V shed 5 bases and J 4 bases; nucleotides not matched to a gene: 6. The germline V gene encodes CDR1 SGHTA and CDR2 FQGNSA. The CDR3 runs 15 residues. Here the CDR3 reads CASSPDRGQGYGYTF. The CDR3 region has the DNA TGTGCCAGCAGCCCGGACAGGGGGCAGGGCTATGGCTACACCTTC.

The rearrangement joins TRBV7-2 to TRBJ2-1; the match to TRBD2 covers 8 bases. This CDR3 contains 15 residues. CDR1 SGHTA and CDR2 FQGNSA come from the germline V gene. V lost 4 bases, J lost 6 bases, and 8 bases stayed unmatched. The CDR3 nucleotides read TGTGCCAGCAGCTGGTCGGTAGCGGGGATCAATGAGCAGTTCTTC. Encoded protein: CASSWSVAGINEQFF.

This clone is a singleton in its sample. The chain carries TRBV7-3 and TRBJ2-3, with 7 nucleotides matching TRBD2. CDR3 length: 18 residues. The germline V gene has CDR1 SGHTA and CDR2 FQGTGA. V shed 2 bases and J 4 bases; nucleotides not matched to a gene: 15. The CDR3, as DNA: TGTGCCAGCAGCTTATCAGTATTGGAGGGAGGGGTCCCAGATACGCAGTATTTT. The encoded protein is CASSLSVLEGGVPDTQYF.

This sequence joins TRBV7-2 and TRBJ1-2; D unresolved. CDR1 is SGHTA, CDR2 FQGNSA, per germline. The CDR3 spans 13 residues. Between the trimmed V and J ends, which lost 3 bases and 1 base, there was a span of 6 bases. The CDR3 nucleotides are TGTGCCAGCAGCTTGGGCCGTAACTATGGCTACACCTTC. It translates to CASSLGRNYGYTF.

The rearrangement uses TRBV28 and TRBJ1-6; the D is unclear. Germline lookup yields CDR1 MDHEN and CDR2 SYDVKM. The CDR3 totals 13 residues. With 4 bases removed from V and 10 bases from J, the gap between germline ends came to 11 bases. For the CDR3, the DNA is TGTGCCAGCAGTTCGCTTCTCGGGTCACCCCTCCACTTT. Translated, it gives CASSSLLGSPLHF.

The gene calls are TRBV5-1 and TRBJ1-1; maybe TRBD1 (5 bases). Germline V gene lookup returns CDR1 SGHRS and CDR2 YFSETQ. This CDR3 is 14 amino acids long. V was pared by 4 bases and J by 0 bases, with 10 bases between. The CDR3 coding sequence is TGCGCCAGCAGCCGGACAACTATGAACACTGAAGCTTTCTTT. Translating it yields CASSRTTMNTEAFF.

This clone was seen a handful of times. The V gene is TRBV12-5, the J gene TRBJ1-1; D remains ambiguous. The V and J ends lost 1 base and 4 bases respectively, with 13 bases between them. Germline CDR1 is LGHNT and CDR2 is FRNRAP. The CDR3 has 15 residues. The CDR3 loop reads CASGLASYGFTEAFF. For the CDR3, the DNA is TGTGCTAGTGGTTTGGCCTCTTACGGGTTCACTGAAGCTTTCTTT. Filled out from reference TRBV12-5 and TRBJ1-1, the complete variable domain reads DARVTQTPRHKVTEMGQEVTMRCQPILGHNTVFWYRQTMMQGLELLAYFRNRAPLDDSGMPKDRFSAEMPDATLATLKIQPSEPRDSAVYFCASGLASYGFTEAFFGQGTRLTVV.

This clone occurred once. The chain uses TRBV6-5 and TRBJ1-1; D is unclear. The CDR3 sequence is 14 residues long. The germline V gene encodes CDR1 MNHEY and CDR2 SVGAGI. The V gene lost 10 bases and the J gene lost 3 bases, with 18 bases spanning the gap. The CDR3 here is CATEDPTGDTEAFF. For the CDR3, the DNA is TGTGCCACGGAAGACCCGACGGGAGACACTGAAGCTTTCTTT.

This clone has a handful of counts. This chain connects TRBV18 to TRBJ1-4; D remains unclear. The length of the CDR3 is 14 residues. CDR1 and CDR2 (germline): KGHSH, LQKENI. Deletions cut 1 base from V and 6 bases from J, with 9 bases between. The CDR3 is CASSPRGGDEKLFF. DNA for the CDR3: TGTGCCAGCTCACCACGTGGAGGTGATGAAAAACTGTTTTTT.

The chain couples TRBV19 to TRBJ1-3; weak D call: TRBD1 (5 bases). There are 17 residues in the CDR3. Deletions cut 5 bases from V and 0 bases from J, with 17 bases between. Germline V CDR1 and CDR2: LNHDA, SQIVND (reference sequence). For the CDR3, the DNA is TGTGCCAGTAGTCCACGACAGAATCGCAACTCTGGAAACACCATATATTTT. It yields the protein CASSPRQNRNSGNTIYF.

The V gene is TRBV5-1, the J gene TRBJ2-7; D may be TRBD2 (7 bases). The germline V gene encodes CDR1 SGHRS and CDR2 YFSETQ. Deletions cut 2 bases from V and 5 bases from J, with 14 bases between. This CDR3 region has 14 residues. The CDR3 here is CASSFGGAGNEQYF. Written as DNA, the CDR3 is TGCGCCAGCAGCTTTGGGGGGGCTGGAAACGAGCAGTACTTC.

The chain is built from TRBV10-3 and TRBJ2-3; 8 nucleotides align to TRBD2. This CDR3 region has 15 residues. Germline trimming cut 6 bases from V and 0 bases from J; bases unmatched to any gene: 5. The germline V gene encodes CDR1 ENHRY and CDR2 SYGVKD. The CDR3 region has the DNA TGTGCCATCAGCACTAGCGGCACTAGCACAGATACGCAGTATTTT. Its protein is CAISTSGTSTDTQYF.

The chain carries TRBV9 and TRBJ1-6; D is uncertain. Trimming took off 0 bases at V and 2 bases at J, with 3 bases between the two ends. This CDR3 contains 14 residues. The V gene's germline CDR1 is SGDLS and CDR2 YYNGEE. CDR3 loop: CASSVEPYNSPLHF. The CDR3 nucleotides are TGTGCCAGCAGCGTAGAGCCCTATAATTCACCCCTCCACTTT.

The CDR3 region has the DNA TGTGCCAGCAGCCCAGGTTGGGCGGGCCGTGAGCAGTTCTTC. It translates to CASSPGWAGREQFF. The gene calls are TRBV7-2 and TRBJ2-1, with D possibly matching TRBD2 (5 bases). Germline CDR1 is SGHTA and CDR2 is FQGNSA. The length of the CDR3 is 14 residues. The V and J ends lost 5 bases and 9 bases respectively, with 17 bases between them.

This chain links TRBV18 with TRBJ1-1, with 10 positions matching TRBD1. Germline V lookup: CDR1 KGHSH, CDR2 LQKENI. The J segment lost 7 bases and the V segment lost 3 bases, leaving 5 bases of the junction unmatched. The length of the CDR3 is 14 residues. The CDR3 coding sequence is TGTGCCAGCTCACCGGGACAGGGGATCCATGAAGCTTTCTTT. It is translated as CASSPGQGIHEAFF.

This chain joins TRBV18 and TRBJ1-2, with D perhaps matching TRBD1 (6 bases). V dropped 0 bases and J dropped 8 bases, with 13 bases sitting between them. The CDR3 sequence is 14 residues long. From germline, CDR1 is KGHSH and CDR2 LQKENI. The chain's CDR3 is CASSPPPGGLGYTF. Here the CDR3 DNA reads TGTGCCAGCTCACCACCGCCGGGGGGCCTCGGCTACACCTTC.

V and J are TRBV2 and TRBJ2-5; 10 bases are shared with TRBD1. The germline CDR1 and CDR2 sequences are SNHLY and FYNNEI. With 7 bases clipped from V and 4 bases from J, the junction kept 6 bases outside the gene matches. The CDR3 extends over 14 amino acids. The CDR3 here is CASTQTGGGETQYF. The CDR3 region has the DNA TGTGCCAGCACCCAGACAGGGGGCGGAGAGACCCAGTACTTC.

This clone appeared once. The chain uses TRBV4-2 and TRBJ2-1; 8 positions agree with TRBD2. J gave up 8 bases and V 1 base, and 7 bases lay outside the gene matches. Germline assignment: CDR1 LGHNA and CDR2 YNFKEQ. This CDR3 has 15 residues. As DNA, the CDR3 is TGTGCCAGCAGCCAAGTGGTGGGACTAGGGGATGAGCAGTTCTTC. Its translation: CASSQVVGLGDEQFF.

A few counts support this clone. This chain links TRBV23-1 with TRBJ2-3, with 15 positions matching TRBD2. TRBV23-1 is known as an ORF, though its function is uncertain. J was trimmed by 8 bases and V by 1 base; bases with no gene match: 7. This CDR3 has 17 amino acids. The DNA of the CDR3 is TGCGCCAGCAGTCAATACGGGACTAGCGGGGGGTCGGGTACGCAGTATTTT. It codes for CASSQYGTSGGSGTQYF.

V usage is TRBV19 and J usage is TRBJ1-1; D may be TRBD1 (5 bases). This CDR3 has 14 amino acids. Germline V CDR1 and CDR2: LNHDA, SQIVND (reference sequence). V was trimmed by 3 bases and J by 0 bases, leaving 8 bases between them. This CDR3 is CASSMQGMNTEAFF. The CDR3 bases are TGTGCCAGTAGTATGCAGGGCATGAACACTGAAGCTTTCTTT.

This rearrangement joins TRBV6-2 or TRBV6-3 to TRBJ1-5, with 8 nucleotides matching TRBD1. CDR3 size: 14 residues. V was clipped by 4 bases and J by 4 bases; unmatched bases: 3. In germline, CDR1 is MNHEY, CDR2 SVGEGT. This CDR3 reads CASSSRGHNQPQHF. CDR3 nucleotides: TGTGCCAGCAGTTCCAGGGGGCATAATCAGCCCCAGCATTTT.

This clone was picked up one time. The chain links TRBV5-1 to TRBJ2-3; D gene unclear. Germline-derived CDR1 and CDR2 are SGHRS and YFSETQ. The V and J ends lost 4 bases and 6 bases respectively, with 12 bases between them. This CDR3 contains 13 residues. CDR3 amino acids: CASSLDPSDTQYF. In DNA, the CDR3 is TGCGCCAGCAGCCTAGACCCCTCGGATACGCAGTATTTT.

As DNA, the CDR3 is TGTGCCTGGAGTAAGGGGGTTGTCCTCTGGGAGCAGTACTTC. Translated: CAWSKGVVLWEQYF. V gene TRBV30 combines with J gene TRBJ2-7, with D maybe TRBD1 (6 bases). Per germline, CDR1 GTSNPN and CDR2 SVGIG (reference sequence). Trimming shortened V by 2 bases and J by 7 bases, and 18 bases separated the two germline ends. This CDR3 spans 14 amino acids.

This sequence joins TRBV29-1 and TRBJ2-4; maybe TRBD2 (6 bases). From germline, CDR1 is SQVTM and CDR2 ANQGSEA. CDR3 length equals 12 residues. The V gene lost 7 bases and the J gene lost 6 bases, with 13 bases spanning the gap. CDR3 region: CSAEGRGNIQYF. CDR3 in DNA: TGCAGCGCGGAGGGCCGGGGAAACATTCAGTACTTC.

The V call is TRBV14, the J call TRBJ1-3; weak D call: TRBD1 (5 bases). The germline CDR1 and CDR2 sequences are SGHDN and FVKESK. The CDR3 contains 15 residues. Trimming took off 4 bases at V and 4 bases at J, with 14 bases between the two ends. The CDR3 sequence is CASSPLQGRGNTIYF. DNA for the CDR3: TGTGCCAGCAGCCCTTTGCAGGGAAGAGGAAACACCATATATTTT.